What follows are 27 T cell receptor beta chains derived from one specimen sequenced in a study of monozygotic twins with inflammatory bowel disease. TCRdb reprocessed the 5' RACE reads and reports one entry per CDR3 protein, with no DNA. Its table lists some 83,000 distinct CDR3 sequences. The specimen was blood. These receptors all come from a human donor with ulcerative colitis or Crohn's disease, or a healthy co-twin of an affected twin (not recorded which).

CDR3 residues: CASRETGNTGELFF. This sequence joins TRBV6-1 and TRBJ2-2; the TCRdb call, TRBD1, lacks DNA for checking. This CDR3 is built from 14 residues. The V gene's germline CDR1 is MNHNS and CDR2 SASEGT.

V is TRBV6-2 or TRBV6-3 and J is TRBJ1-5. The CDR3 extends over 16 amino acids. CDR1 is MNHEY and CDR2 is SVGEGT in the germline V gene. The CDR3 sequence: CASSYSMAAGNQPQHF.

The rearrangement joins TRBV6-4 to TRBJ2-3; the D gene TCRdb calls, TRBD1, cannot be checked with no DNA. This CDR3 contains 17 residues. CDR1 is MRHNA and CDR2 is SNTAGT in the germline V gene. This CDR3 reads CASSDSGTGAHTDTQYF.

The chain uses TRBV7-6 and TRBJ2-7. This CDR3 comprises 13 residues. The germline CDR1 and CDR2 sequences are SGHVS and FNYEAQ. CDR3 in amino acids: CASSLFPRGEQYF.

V and J are TRBV29-1 and TRBJ1-1. Germline V gives CDR1 SQVTM, CDR2 ANQGSEA. This CDR3 spans 13 amino acids. CDR3 region: CSGFRLTNTEAFF.

The V call is TRBV5-6, the J call TRBJ1-5; there is no DNA to check the TCRdb D call of TRBD1. This CDR3 contains 16 residues. Germline CDR1 and CDR2: SGHDT and YYEEEE. CDR3 region: CASSQSMDSRNQPQHF.

V gene TRBV7-6 combines with J gene TRBJ1-1. The CDR3 runs to 15 residues. The germline V gene encodes CDR1 SGHVS and CDR2 FNYEAQ. The CDR3 is CASAAAGILNTEAFF.

The chain combines TRBV28 with TRBJ2-7; TCRdb lists TRBD1, though no DNA is available to test this call. The germline gives CDR1 MDHEN, CDR2 SYDVKM. The length of the CDR3 is 15 residues. The CDR3 loop is CASSLAGTGNYEQYF.

The CDR3: CASSYELDYNKQFF. The rearrangement links TRBV6-2 or TRBV6-3 to TRBJ2-1. Germline V CDR1 and CDR2: MNHEY, SVGEGT. This CDR3 has 14 amino acids.

The V and J genes are TRBV5-6 and TRBJ2-7. The CDR3 sequence is 15 residues long. Germline CDR1 SGHDT, CDR2 YYEEEE. CDR3 residues: CASSLAGGNSYEQYF.

This rearrangement joins TRBV12-3 or TRBV12-4 to TRBJ1-4; TCRdb proposes TRBD1, but this gene call is untestable without DNA. The CDR3 contains 14 residues. The CDR3 spells CASGRQGGDEKLFF.

The chain is built from TRBV20-1 and TRBJ1-5. This CDR3 region has 13 residues. CDR1 is DFQATT, CDR2 SNEGSKA, per germline (reference sequence). This CDR3 reads CSASVGGRQPQHF.

This sequence joins TRBV7-8 and TRBJ2-4. The germline CDR1 and CDR2 sequences are SGHVS and FQNEAQ. This CDR3 spans 16 amino acids. The chain's CDR3 is CASSLAGRVAKNIQYF.

V is TRBV4-1 and J is TRBJ1-1; without DNA, the TCRdb call of TRBD1 cannot be checked. The CDR3 spans 13 residues. Looked up from germline, CDR1 is MGHRA and CDR2 is YSYEKL. The CDR3 is CASSRLPGAEAFF.

The J gene is TRBJ1-2, the V gene TRBV5-6; the TCRdb D gene call, TRBD1, has no DNA to confirm it. Germline V gene sequence: CDR1 SGHDT, CDR2 YYEEEE. The CDR3 contains 14 residues. The CDR3 spells CASSARQGSYGYTF. The entire variable domain, with the rest obtained from reference TRBV5-6 and TRBJ1-2, is as follows: DAGVTQSPTHLIKTRGQQVTLRCSPKSGHDTVSWYQQALGQGPQFIFQYYEEEERQRGNFPDRFSGHQFPNYSSELNVNALLLGDSALYLCASSARQGSYGYTFGSGTRLTVV.

The chain combines TRBV18 with TRBJ1-1; the D call of TRBD1 rests on TCRdb alone, since no DNA is present to check it. CDR3 length: 14 residues. Per the germline V gene, CDR1 is KGHSH and CDR2 is LQKENI. The CDR3 spells CASSGYGQNTEAFF.

V usage is TRBV19 and J usage is TRBJ2-7; TCRdb indicates TRBD1, and absent DNA this call remains unverified. Germline values: CDR1 LNHDA, CDR2 SQIVND (reference sequence). This CDR3 is built from 12 residues. The chain's CDR3 is CASTGTGLEQYF.

V and J are TRBV13 and TRBJ1-4; TCRdb outputs TRBD1, but without DNA this stays unchecked. Looked up from germline, CDR1 is PRHDT and CDR2 is FYEKMQ (reference sequence). The CDR3 is 13 amino acids. The CDR3 loop reads CASTGQRAGPLFF.

CDR3 sequence: CASSPPRGHTYEQYF. V gene TRBV18 combines with J gene TRBJ2-7. The CDR3 is made up of 15 amino acids. Germline CDR1 reads KGHSH; CDR2 reads LQKENI.

The J gene is TRBJ2-3, the V gene TRBV11-2; TCRdb outputs TRBD2, but without DNA this stays unchecked. This CDR3 has 16 amino acids. In germline, CDR1 is SGHAT, CDR2 FQNNGV. The CDR3 loop reads CASSLDHQSAQDTQYF.

The chain employs TRBV20-1 and TRBJ1-2; TCRdb's assignment of TRBD1 cannot be checked, as there is no DNA. Germline assignment: CDR1 DFQATT and CDR2 SNEGSKA (reference sequence). The CDR3 runs to 13 residues. The CDR3 region is CSAPTPEGYGYTF.

The rearrangement links TRBV9 to TRBJ2-3; no DNA is available, so the TRBD2 call from TCRdb remains unchecked. Germline V CDR1 and CDR2: SGDLS, YYNGEE. The CDR3 is 18 residues long. The CDR3: CASPSPRTELHAADTQYF.

This rearrangement joins TRBV5-1 to TRBJ1-2. The CDR3 runs to 14 residues. CDR1 SGHRS and CDR2 YFSETQ come from the germline V gene. CDR3 loop: CASSLATANYGYTF.

This sequence joins TRBV6-4 and TRBJ2-7; TCRdb names TRBD1, which stays unverified in the absence of DNA. Germline V gene sequence: CDR1 MRHNA, CDR2 SNTAGT. The CDR3 has 14 residues. CDR3 region: CASSKHRDSYEQYF.

The genes are TRBV4-1 and TRBJ2-1; the D gene TCRdb calls, TRBD1, cannot be checked with no DNA. The germline CDR1 and CDR2 sequences are MGHRA and YSYEKL. CDR3 length: 16 amino acids. CDR3 protein: CASSRFDRRLSNEQFF.

The gene calls are TRBV28 and TRBJ2-7. Per the germline V gene, CDR1 is MDHEN and CDR2 is SYDVKM. The CDR3 sequence is 13 residues long. CDR3 residues: CASSLGRTYEQYF.

The rearrangement uses TRBV20-1 and TRBJ1-2; the D call from TCRdb, TRBD1, cannot be confirmed without DNA. The CDR3 spans 16 residues. Germline CDR1 and CDR2: DFQATT and SNEGSKA (reference sequence). The CDR3 loop reads CSARSPSGGYNYGYTF.